These T cell receptor beta chains were read from a single sample in a study of early T cells in non-severe SARS-CoV-2 infection. MiXCR, applied by TCRdb to the 5' RACE reads, yields one record per CDR3 protein. The sample contains around 28,000 distinct CDR3 sequences, approximately 6% of which appear only once. Sequencing used whole blood. The receptors stem from an adult who was a healthcare worker with PCR-confirmed SARS-CoV-2 infection or an uninfected control (not recorded which). The CDR3 runs from the conserved cysteine through the conserved F or W. The D gene is left open where the match is weak. Not all rows give a size; the values are once, few, many and, for expanded clones, a class.

>TRBV20-1|12|few|TRBJ2-7|.
TGCAGTGCTAGGGAAGGACAGACCGAGCAGTACTTC
CSAREGQTEQYF
>TRBV20-1|13|few|TRBJ2-1|TRBD1
TGCAGGGCTGGACAGGGTCTCTACAATGAGCAGTTCTTC
CRAGQGLYNEQFF
>TRBV28|16|few|TRBJ2-7|TRBD2
TGTGCCAGCAGTTTCCCCTCTAGCGGGGGTTCCTACGAGCAGTACTTC
CASSFPSSGGSYEQYF
>TRBV4-2|17|many|TRBJ2-3|TRBD2
TGTGCCAGCAGCCAAGATTTCAGCGGGAGCGGGGGAGATACGCAGTATTTT
CASSQDFSGSGGDTQYF
>TRBV11-2|18|many|TRBJ2-7|TRBD2
TGTGCCAGCAGCTTAAGGGGGGCCGGCCTAGCGGGAGCCGGGGAGCAGTACTTC
CASSLRGAGLAGAGEQYF
>TRBV9|17|many|TRBJ2-3|TRBD2
TGTGCCAGCAGCGTAGATCCGCTAGCGGGAGTTTTGAATACGCAGTATTTT
CASSVDPLAGVLNTQYF
>TRBV12-3/TRBV12-4|13|.|TRBJ2-2|.
TGTACCAGCAGTCCGAACACGGGCGGGGAGCTGTTTTTT
CTSSPNTGGELFF
>TRBV20-1|14|.|TRBJ2-5|.
TGCAGTGCTACAACCTGGGAGACCCAAGAGACCCAGTACTTC
CSATTWETQETQYF
>TRBV9|15|.|TRBJ1-1|.
TGTGCCAGCAGCGTAACTGTCTCAGGGGCCACTGAAGCTTTCTTT
CASSVTVSGATEAFF
>TRBV6-6|12|few|TRBJ2-7|.
TGTGCCAGCAGTTCACAGCTTCTCGAGCAGTACTTC
CASSSQLLEQYF
>TRBV2|15|many|TRBJ2-1|TRBD2
TGTGCCAGCAGGCCGGGACTAGCGGGAGTAAATGAGCAGTTCTTC
CASRPGLAGVNEQFF
>TRBV5-1|16|many|TRBJ2-3|.
TGCGCCAGCAGCCCCCGATCCGGGCCCACCACAGATACGCAGTATTTT
CASSPRSGPTTDTQYF
>TRBV24-1|15|.|TRBJ2-3|TRBD1
TGTGCCACCAGTGACCCGGGACAGGTCTCGGATACGCAGTATTTT
CATSDPGQVSDTQYF
>TRBV5-1|11|many|TRBJ2-5|.
TGCGCCAGCAGCATCCAAGAGACCCAGTACTTC
CASSIQETQYF
>TRBV4-1|19|.|TRBJ1-4|TRBD1
TGCGCCAGCAGCCAAGATCGGAGGACAGGGGAAGTTAATAATGAAAAACTGTTTTTT
CASSQDRRTGEVNNEKLFF
>TRBV27|12|.|TRBJ1-5|.
TGTGCCAGCAGTTTCCGCGGAGATACGCAGCATTTT
CASSFRGDTQHF